This record covers a single T cell receptor (beta chain). These data are taken from a study of T cell changes during pregnancy in multiple sclerosis. Here immunoSEQ multiplex PCR was the method, and the copy in TCRdb shows in-frame clones only, minus some. The sample has 60,000 to 65,000 clones; over 80% are singletons. The source material was peripheral blood, sampled in the second trimester of pregnancy. The sequence came from a female donor in good health, enrolled as a control in a pregnancy study.

The DNA for the CDR3 is TGTGCCAGCTCATTCGGACAGGAGAATGAGCAGTTCTTC. It codes for CASSFGQENEQFF. The chain employs TRBV18 and TRBJ2-1; 7 positions match TRBD1. The CDR3 spans 13 residues. V lost 5 bases, J lost 7 bases, and 5 bases stayed unmatched. Germline CDR1 and CDR2: KGHSH and LQKENI.